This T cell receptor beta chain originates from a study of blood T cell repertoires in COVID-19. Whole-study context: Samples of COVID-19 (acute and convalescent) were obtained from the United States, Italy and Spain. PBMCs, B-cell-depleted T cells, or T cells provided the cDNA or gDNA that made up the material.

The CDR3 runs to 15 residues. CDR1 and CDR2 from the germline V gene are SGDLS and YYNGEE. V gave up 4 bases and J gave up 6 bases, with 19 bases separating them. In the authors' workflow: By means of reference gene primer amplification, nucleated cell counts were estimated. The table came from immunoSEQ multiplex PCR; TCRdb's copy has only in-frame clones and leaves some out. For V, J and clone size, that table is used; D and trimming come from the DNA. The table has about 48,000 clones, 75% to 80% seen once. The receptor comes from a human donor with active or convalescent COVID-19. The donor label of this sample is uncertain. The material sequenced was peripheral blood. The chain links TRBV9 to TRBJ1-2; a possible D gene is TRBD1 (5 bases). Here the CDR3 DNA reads TGTGCCAGCAGCCCATCTGGCCGGGGCGGGAATGGCTACACCTTC. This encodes CASSPSGRGGNGYTF.